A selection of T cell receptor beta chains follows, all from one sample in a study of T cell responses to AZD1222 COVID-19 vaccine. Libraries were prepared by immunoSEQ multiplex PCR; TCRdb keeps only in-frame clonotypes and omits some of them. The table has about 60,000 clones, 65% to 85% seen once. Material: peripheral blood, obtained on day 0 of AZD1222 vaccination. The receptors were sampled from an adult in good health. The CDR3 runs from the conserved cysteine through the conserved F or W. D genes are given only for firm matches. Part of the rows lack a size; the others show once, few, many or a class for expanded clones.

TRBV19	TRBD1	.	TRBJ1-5	TGTGCCAGTAGTATTGGAGGGGGCGCGACCCAGCCCCAGCATTTT	CASSIGGGATQPQHF
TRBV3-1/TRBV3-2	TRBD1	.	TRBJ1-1	TGTGCCAGCAGCCAAGGGGACAGGGTGATGAACACTGAAGCTTTCTTT	CASSQGDRVMNTEAFF
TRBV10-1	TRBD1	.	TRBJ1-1	TGCGCCAGCAGTGAGGCGGGGGACAGGGTCAAATATGGTGTGAACACTGAAGCTTTCTTT	CASSEAGDRVKYGVNTEAFF
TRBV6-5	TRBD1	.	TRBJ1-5	TGTGCCAGCCAGGACAGGGAACCCCAGCCCCAGCATTTT	CASQDREPQPQHF
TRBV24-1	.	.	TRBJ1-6	TGTGCCACCAGTGATCCGGGGGACAATTCACCCCTCCACTTT	CATSDPGDNSPLHF
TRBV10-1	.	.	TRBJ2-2	TGCGCCAGCAGTGATTACCTCGCGAACACCGGGGAGCTGTTTTTT	CASSDYLANTGELFF
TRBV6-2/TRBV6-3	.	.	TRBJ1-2	TGTGCCAGCAGTTACGGGGAAACTGGGTCTAACTATGGCTACACCTTC	CASSYGETGSNYGYTF
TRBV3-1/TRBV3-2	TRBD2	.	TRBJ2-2	TGTGCCAGCAGCCTACTAGCGGGGACGGAGCTGTTTTTT	CASSLLAGTELFF
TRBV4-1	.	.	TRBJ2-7	TGCGCCAGCAGCCGCCACTTCAGTGGAACCTACGAGCAGTACTTC	CASSRHFSGTYEQYF
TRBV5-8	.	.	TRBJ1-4	TGTGCCAGCAGCCACCAAGGCCGGGGGGTCGCGACTAATGAAAAACTGTTTTTT	CASSHQGRGVATNEKLFF
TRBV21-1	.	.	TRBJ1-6	TGTGCCAGCACAAGACAGGATAATTCACCCCTCCACTTT	CASTRQDNSPLHF
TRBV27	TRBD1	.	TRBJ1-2	TGTGCCAGCAGTTTATCGCGCTCGACAGGGAGTGAGATGTATGGCTACACCTTC	CASSLSRSTGSEMYGYTF
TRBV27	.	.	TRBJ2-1	TGTGCCAGCAGTTTAGCGGTTTACAATGAGCAGTTCTTC	CASSLAVYNEQFF
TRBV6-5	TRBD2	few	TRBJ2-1	TGTGCCAGCAGTAAGCGGGGGAAGAATGAGCAGTTCTTC	CASSKRGKNEQFF
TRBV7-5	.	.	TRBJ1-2	TGTGGGATCTATGGCTACACCTTC	CGIYGYTF
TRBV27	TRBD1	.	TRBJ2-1	TGTGCCAGCAGTTCTCAGGGCAGGGGGCTTAGGAATGAGCAGTTCTTC	CASSSQGRGLRNEQFF
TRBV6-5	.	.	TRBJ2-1	TGTGCCAGCAATAAGGGGCTAGCCGGGAATGAGCAGTTCTTC	CASNKGLAGNEQFF
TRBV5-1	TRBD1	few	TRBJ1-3	TGCGCCAGCAGCTTGGAGGGACAGCCAAACACCATATATTTT	CASSLEGQPNTIYF
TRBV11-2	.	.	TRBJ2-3	TGTGCCAGCAGCCCCAGGCCCCTACCCAGCACAGATACGCAGTATTTT	CASSPRPLPSTDTQYF
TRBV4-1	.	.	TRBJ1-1	TGCGCCAGCAGCCGTCAACTTCAGCCGAACACTGAAGCTTTCTTT	CASSRQLQPNTEAFF
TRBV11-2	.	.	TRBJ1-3	TGTGCCAGCAGCTACCACGTTTTCTCTGGAAACACCATATATTTT	CASSYHVFSGNTIYF
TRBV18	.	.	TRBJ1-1	TGTGCCAGCTCTGGCCAGGGCGGCACTGAAGCTTTCTTT	CASSGQGGTEAFF
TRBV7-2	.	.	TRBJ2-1	TGTGCCAGCAGTCCGATGGGGTACAATGAGCAGTTCTTC	CASSPMGYNEQFF
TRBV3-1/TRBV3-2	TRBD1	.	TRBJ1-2	TGTGCCAGCAGCCTGCGGGACAGGCACTATGGCTACACCTTC	CASSLRDRHYGYTF